The 3 T cell receptor beta chains below all came from one sample that was sequenced in a study of patients and donors after allogeneic stem cell transplantation. MiXCR, run by TCRdb on the RT-PCR reads, gives a single entry per CDR3 protein. The table shows under 35,000 distinct CDR3 sequences, with 37% occurring only once. Material for sequencing was blood, either unsorted or a sorted T cell fraction (not recorded which). All receptors come from a human donor who was either an allogeneic HSCT recipient or a stem cell or donor lymphocyte infusion donor (not recorded which). It is not recorded whose cells these are; they may come from a transplant donor.

In regard to this clonotype: Here the CDR3 omits its conserved ending phenylalanine or tryptophan, so a read error is the likely source. The chain has TRBV20-1 and TRBJ1-5; TRBD1 matches at 9 bases. After removal of 6 bases from V and 7 bases from J, the junction contained 7 bases not matched to a gene. CDR1 is DFQATT and CDR2 is SNEGSKA in the germline V gene (reference sequence). The CDR3 has 13 residues. CDR3 amino acids: CSALTGGGQPQHS. The CDR3, as DNA: TGCAGTGCGTTGACAGGGGGAGGGCAGCCCCAGCATTCT.

The J gene is TRBJ1-5, the V gene TRBV6-5, with 8 nucleotides matching TRBD1. This CDR3 region has 15 residues. V shed 5 bases, J shed 0 bases, and the junction held 3 bases outside the gene matches. Germline values: CDR1 MNHEY, CDR2 SVGAGI. Here the CDR3 reads CASSPDRDSNQPQHF. Written as DNA, the CDR3 is TGTGCCAGCAGTCCGGACAGGGATAGCAATCAGCCCCAGCATTTT.

V is TRBV18 and J is TRBJ1-1, with TRBD1 matching 9 bases. V lost 3 bases, J lost 7 bases, and 0 bases stayed unmatched. Germline V CDR1 and CDR2: KGHSH, LQKENI. This CDR3 is built from 12 residues. As DNA, the CDR3 is TGTGCCAGCTCACCGGGACAGGGTGAAGCTTTCTTT. Protein product: CASSPGQGEAFF. Full variable domain (outside the CDR3, taken from reference TRBV18 and TRBJ1-1): NAGVMQNPRHLVRRRGQEARLRCSPMKGHSHVYWYRQLPEEGLKFMVYLQKENIIDESGMPKERFSAEFPKEGPSILRIQQVVRGDSAAYFCASSPGQGEAFFGQGTRLTVV.